This is a list of T cell receptor beta chains from one sample in a study of beta chain features in type 1 diabetes. The method was immunoSEQ multiplex PCR; TCRdb's version includes in-frame clones alone and lacks a portion of them. Among nearly 350,000 clones listed, 9.3% were seen once. The sample comprised central memory CD4+ T cells from blood. These receptors came from a man aged 25 to 40 with type 1 diabetes. The CDR3 runs from the conserved cysteine through the conserved F or W. A D gene is named only where the DNA matches it firmly. Only part of the rows carry a size: once, few, many, or a class if the clone is expanded.

J: TRBJ2-7; D: -; V: TRBV7-2; size: -; DNA: TGTGCCAGCAGCTTAAGCAGATCCGCCTTTTACGAGCAGTACTTC; CDR3: CASSLSRSAFYEQYF
J: TRBJ1-6; D: -; V: TRBV30; size: -; DNA: TGTGCCTGGAGCCAGGACCCGAAGGATTCACCCCTCCACTTT; CDR3: CAWSQDPKDSPLHF
J: TRBJ2-2; D: TRBD2; V: TRBV10-3; size: few; DNA: TGTGCCATCAGTCGCGGGGGGACGGACGGGGAGCTGTTTTTT; CDR3: CAISRGGTDGELFF
J: TRBJ1-4; D: -; V: TRBV5-6; size: few; DNA: TGTGCCAGCAGCTTGGTCGGGGGGAGTGATGAAAAACTGTTTTTT; CDR3: CASSLVGGSDEKLFF
J: TRBJ1-1; D: -; V: TRBV20-1; size: -; DNA: TGCAGGGCTCCCAGGGGCACTGAAGCTTTCTTT; CDR3: CRAPRGTEAFF
J: TRBJ1-2; D: TRBD1; V: TRBV23-1; size: -; DNA: TGCGCCAGCAGTCTTCCACAGGGGGGATATCGAGGCTACACCTTC; CDR3: CASSLPQGGYRGYTF
J: TRBJ2-2; D: -; V: TRBV19; size: few; DNA: TGTGCCAGTAGTTGGTACGCCGGGGAGCTGTTTTTT; CDR3: CASSWYAGELFF
J: TRBJ2-3; D: -; V: TRBV5-1; size: -; DNA: TGCGCCAGCAGCCCGAAAGAAGGAGCGGATACGCAGTATTTT; CDR3: CASSPKEGADTQYF
J: TRBJ1-2; D: TRBD1; V: TRBV30; size: -; DNA: TGTGCCTGGAGTGTAGGGGACAGAGGCGCTGGCTACACCTTC; CDR3: CAWSVGDRGAGYTF
J: TRBJ2-2; D: -; V: TRBV5-1; size: few; DNA: TGCGCCAGCAGCCCTTCGACAGCGAACACCGGGGAGCTGTTTTTT; CDR3: CASSPSTANTGELFF
J: TRBJ2-7; D: -; V: TRBV28; size: -; DNA: TGTGCCAGCAGAGACCAGGGGTCCTACGAGCAGTACTTC; CDR3: CASRDQGSYEQYF
J: TRBJ2-1; D: TRBD2; V: TRBV4-1; size: -; DNA: TGCGCCAGCAGCCAAGATTGGACTAGCGTACCCCCCGACAATGAGCAGTTCTTC; CDR3: CASSQDWTSVPPDNEQFF
J: TRBJ2-2; D: -; V: TRBV5-4; size: few; DNA: TGTGCCAGCAGCCGGACCGGGGGTCACACCGGGGAGCTGTTTTTT; CDR3: CASSRTGGHTGELFF
J: TRBJ2-3; D: -; V: TRBV19; size: -; DNA: TGTGCCAGTAGTTTCGGGGCAGATACGCAGTATTTT; CDR3: CASSFGADTQYF
J: TRBJ2-3; D: -; V: TRBV29-1; size: few; DNA: TGCAGCGTTGGTTTCGGTAGCACAGATACGCAGTATTTT; CDR3: CSVGFGSTDTQYF